The 2 T cell receptor beta chains below come from one sample, sequenced in a study of breast tumors, draining lymph nodes, adjacent tissues. TCRdb reanalysed the multiplex PCR reads using MiXCR and keeps one entry per CDR3 protein. The sample consists of roughly 110,000 distinct CDR3 sequences, more than 25% of them appearing once. Samples came from axillary lymph nodes draining the breast cancer. Specimen: axillary lymph node tissue. The receptors originated from a female donor with breast cancer. Some clones in this sample may be carry-over from other donors' samples.

This chain uses TRBV28 with TRBJ2-7; TRBD1 matches 7 bases. From germline, CDR1 is MDHEN and CDR2 SYDVKM. There are 16 residues in the CDR3. The V segment lost 5 bases and the J segment 5 bases; nucleotides outside the gene matches: 15. The CDR3 loop is CASSLGSMGQTNEQYF. The DNA for the CDR3 is TGTGCCAGCAGTCTAGGGTCAATGGGACAGACGAACGAGCAGTACTTC.

This clonotype was seen repeatedly, ten times or more. V gene TRBV7-8 combines with J gene TRBJ1-3; the D is unclear. The germline gives CDR1 SGHVS, CDR2 FQNEAQ. V lost 1 base to trimming and J lost 2 bases, with 6 bases between them. The CDR3 has 14 amino acids. CDR3 DNA: TGTGCCAGCAGCTTAGAGGTGGCTGGAAACACCATATATTTT. Translated: CASSLEVAGNTIYF.